This TCR beta chain was identified in a study of CD8+ T cells in alopecia areata. This CDR3 region has 14 residues. V was clipped by 3 bases and J by 5 bases; unmatched bases: 6. Germline V CDR1 and CDR2: KGHSH, LQKENI. It was cDNA, reverse transcribed from extracted RNA, that served as the sequencing template. Sequenced by immunoSEQ multiplex PCR; TCRdb stores in-frame clones only, minus some. The repertoire consists of 200,000 to 250,000 clones, with around three fifths occurring once and the leading ten covering 1.6%. As concerns this clone: Antigen: not known.

General study results and limits: Baseline CD8+ expansion's link to response remains uncertain, as there was one nonresponder.

The sample's treatment: oral pan-JAK inhibitor, 5-10 mg twice daily. As part of sample collection, lesional scalp punch biopsies and peripheral blood were taken from alopecia areata patients. This rearrangement joins TRBV18 to TRBJ2-7, with 8 bases aligning to TRBD2. This sequence was found in a human donor with alopecia areata. The specimen comprised CD4+ T cells sorted from blood, sampled at week 4, from a patient treated with tofacitinib. The CDR3 sequence: CASSPPGGPDEQYF. CDR3 nucleotide sequence: TGTGCCAGCTCACCGCCGGGGGGGCCGGACGAGCAGTACTTC.